These 18 T cell receptor beta chains share one sample of origin, sequenced in a study of blood T cell repertoires in COVID-19. Some clones are missing from TCRdb's copy, which holds only in-frame ones; the method was immunoSEQ multiplex PCR. This table has more than 55,000 clones, around 90% appearing once. The sequenced sample was peripheral blood. Every receptor here comes from a man at least 80 years old with acute or convalescent COVID-19.

CDR3 DNA sequence: TGCGCCAGCAGCTTAGAGGAGGTAGTCTACAATGAGCAGTTCTTC. This translates into CASSLEEVVYNEQFF. V usage is TRBV5-1 and J usage is TRBJ2-1, with a possible D match to TRBD2 (5 bases). Trimming left V 2 bases short and J 3 bases short, with 12 bases between. CDR1 and CDR2 (germline): SGHRS, YFSETQ. The CDR3 has 15 amino acids.

The chain uses TRBV10-3 and TRBJ2-7; maybe TRBD1 (5 bases). The V end was cut by 0 bases, the J end by 3 bases, with 9 bases between. This CDR3 contains 14 residues. CDR1 is ENHRY and CDR2 is SYGVKD in the germline V gene. The DNA of the CDR3 is TGTGCCATCAGTGAGTCCGACAGACTCTACGAGCAGTACTTC. Amino acids: CAISESDRLYEQYF.

The rearrangement links TRBV28 to TRBJ2-1; 7 nucleotides agree with TRBD2. In germline, CDR1 is MDHEN, CDR2 SYDVKM. V was clipped by 5 bases and J by 8 bases; unmatched bases: 6. The CDR3 is made up of 13 amino acids. This CDR3 reads CASSDGGRDEQFF. The DNA of the CDR3 is TGTGCCAGCAGTGATGGGGGGAGGGATGAGCAGTTCTTC.

The gene calls are TRBV5-1 and TRBJ2-7; 11 bases are a match to TRBD1. Per the germline V gene, CDR1 is SGHRS and CDR2 is YFSETQ. Trimming took 4 bases from V and 6 from J; bases not matched to a gene: 9. The CDR3 totals 15 residues. CDR3 residues: CASSPGTGGPIEQYF. The CDR3 bases are TGCGCCAGCAGCCCCGGGACAGGGGGTCCCATCGAGCAGTACTTC. The full variable domain, rest sourced from reference TRBV5-1 and TRBJ2-7, is KAGVTQTPRYLIKTRGQQVTLSCSPISGHRSVSWYQQTPGQGLQFLFEYFSETQRNKGNFPGRFSGRQFSNSRSEMNVSTLELGDSALYLCASSPGTGGPIEQYFGPGTRLTVT.

This chain links TRBV14 with TRBJ1-5; D is possibly TRBD1 (6 bases). From germline, CDR1 is SGHDN and CDR2 FVKESK. Trimming pared 2 bases from V and 2 bases from J, leaving 10 bases between. CDR3 length: 15 amino acids. CDR3 sequence (DNA): TGTGCCAGCAGCCAATCTGGGGGCGGCAATCAGCCCCAGCATTTT. Its protein is CASSQSGGGNQPQHF.

V and J are TRBV19 and TRBJ2-2; maybe TRBD1 (5 bases). Germline lookup yields CDR1 LNHDA and CDR2 SQIVND (reference sequence). This CDR3 spans 12 amino acids. This CDR3 reads CAVRDLGGELFF. The CDR3 DNA is TGTGCTGTCAGGGATTTAGGGGGGGAGCTGTTTTTT.

The chain recombines TRBV5-1 with TRBJ1-2; 9 nucleotides agree with TRBD1. The CDR3 has 15 residues. The ends lost 4 bases at V and 6 bases at J; junction bases unmatched: 10. The V gene's germline CDR1 is SGHRS and CDR2 YFSETQ. The CDR3 reads CASSASGQGGDGYTF. CDR3 in DNA: TGCGCCAGCAGCGCCTCGGGACAGGGTGGCGATGGCTACACCTTC.

The CDR3 DNA follows: TGCGCCAGCAGCTTGCTGGGCGGGAATAATTCACCCCTCCACTTT. This sequence encodes CASSLLGGNNSPLHF. The chain joins TRBV5-1 to TRBJ1-6, with D unresolved. Per germline, CDR1 SGHRS and CDR2 YFSETQ. The CDR3 is made up of 15 amino acids. V was trimmed by 1 base and J by 5 bases, leaving 10 bases between them.

The DNA of the CDR3 is TGTGCCAGTAGTCGTGGGGGGGCTGGGGCCAACGTCCTGACTTTC. Its translation is CASSRGGAGANVLTF. The V and J genes are TRBV19 and TRBJ2-6; 7 nucleotides line up with TRBD2. This CDR3 has 15 amino acids. Looked up from germline, CDR1 is LNHDA and CDR2 is SQIVND (reference sequence). Germline trimming cut 5 bases from V and 2 bases from J; bases unmatched to any gene: 3.

This chain connects TRBV5-1 to TRBJ1-6, with a tentative D call TRBD1 (5 bases). The V end lost 3 bases, the J end lost 9 bases, and 16 bases lay between the germline ends. Germline loops: CDR1 SGHRS, CDR2 YFSETQ. CDR3 length: 15 residues. CDR3 sequence reads: CASSYTGLSVSPLHF. CDR3 bases: TGCGCCAGCAGCTATACGGGACTCAGCGTTTCACCCCTCCACTTT.

This chain links TRBV7-9 with TRBJ2-5; D perhaps matches TRBD1 (5 bases). Germline V gene lookup returns CDR1 SEHNR and CDR2 FQNEAQ (reference sequence). The CDR3 totals 14 residues. V lost 5 bases and J 0 bases, leaving 10 bases between the germline ends. CDR3 nucleotides: TGTGCCAGCAGCCCTCGGACAAACCAAGAGACCCAGTACTTC. Amino acids: CASSPRTNQETQYF. Using reference TRBV7-9 and TRBJ2-5 for the parts outside the CDR3, the full variable domain is DTGVSQNPRHKITKRGQNVTFRCDPISEHNRLYWYRQTLGQGPEFLTYFQNEAQLEKSRLLSDRFSAERPKGSFSTLEIQRTEQGDSAMYLCASSPRTNQETQYFGPGTRLLVL.

The rearrangement links TRBV6-5 to TRBJ2-7; 7 nucleotides match TRBD1. Trimming removed 7 bases from V and 2 bases from J; junction bases left unmatched: 5. Germline V gene data show CDR1 as MNHEY and CDR2 as SVGAGI. The CDR3 consists of 13 residues. The CDR3 DNA follows: TGTGCCAGCACAGGACAGGACACCTACGAGCAGTACTTC. This gives the protein CASTGQDTYEQYF.

V is TRBV28 and J is TRBJ1-2, with D possibly TRBD1 on 5 matching bases. The V end lost 2 bases, the J end lost 4 bases, and 5 bases lay between the germline ends. The CDR3 totals 12 residues. Looked up from germline, CDR1 is MDHEN and CDR2 is SYDVKM. For the CDR3, the DNA is TGTGCCAGCAGTTTAGACAGCTATGGCTACACCTTC. Translation: CASSLDSYGYTF.

The rearrangement uses TRBV5-6 and TRBJ2-5, with 7 bases lining up with TRBD1. CDR3 length equals 14 residues. Germline V CDR1 and CDR2: SGHDT, YYEEEE. V was pared by 4 bases and J by 5 bases, with 8 bases of the junction left unmatched. The CDR3 DNA reads TGTGCCAGCAGCCCTGCTACAGGGGTCGAGACCCAGTACTTC. Translated: CASSPATGVETQYF.

V and J are TRBV28 and TRBJ1-3; 12 positions match TRBD1. Germline CDR1 and CDR2: MDHEN and SYDVKM. The V segment lost 6 bases and the J segment 6 bases; nucleotides outside the gene matches: 3. This CDR3 contains 14 residues. CDR3 nucleotide sequence: TGTGCCAGCAGCGGGACAGGGGGCTCAAACACCATATATTTT. Protein sequence: CASSGTGGSNTIYF.

V and J are TRBV21-1 and TRBJ1-5; the table's D call, TRBD1, has no DNA check behind it. TRBV21-1 is labeled a pseudogene. This CDR3 comprises 13 residues. CDR3 region: CASSKGQAQPQHF. The CDR3 region has the DNA TGTGCCAGCAGCAAGGGGCAGGCTCAGCCCCAGCATTTT.

The chain is built from TRBV24-1 and TRBJ2-1, with 11 bases fitting TRBD2. The V and J ends lost 4 bases and 4 bases, in that order; junction bases with no gene match: 5. The CDR3 runs 16 residues. Looked up from germline, CDR1 is KGHDR and CDR2 is SFDVKD. As DNA, the CDR3 is TGTGCCACCAGTGACCCTTCTAGCGGGGGGTACAATGAGCAGTTCTTC. Translating gives CATSDPSSGGYNEQFF.

This sequence joins TRBV4-2 and TRBJ1-1; 12 bases are shared with TRBD1. V was clipped by 4 bases and J by 0 bases; unmatched bases: 3. This CDR3 region has 16 residues. In germline, CDR1 is LGHNA, CDR2 YNFKEQ. The CDR3 DNA reads as TGTGCCAGCAGCCCGGGGACAGGGGGCGTGAACACTGAAGCTTTCTTT. It translates to CASSPGTGGVNTEAFF.